The clone carrying this T cell receptor (beta chain) was counted between two and nine times. A junction end diverges from the germline sequence, so it may reflect a read error. This CDR3 comprises 17 residues. Looked up from germline, CDR1 is SGHRS and CDR2 is YFSETQ. TCRdb analysed the RT-PCR reads with MiXCR anew, one entry per CDR3 protein. The sample holds hundreds of thousands of distinct CDR3 sequences, about a fifth seen once. This entry comes from a study of response to subunit inactivated influenza vaccine. The specimen was PBMCs from blood, collected 5 to 6 days after vaccination. The receptor was isolated from a man between 45 and 60 years old who received an inactivated influenza vaccine. This chain uses TRBV5-1 with TRBJ2-7; 8 positions agree with TRBD2. CDR3 amino acids: CASSLDFSSGPSDEQYF. The CDR3 bases are TGCGCCAGCAGCTTGGACTTTTCTAGCGGGCCCTCCGACGAGCAGTACTTC.